The 11 T cell receptor beta chains in this list originate from one sample, sequenced in a study of blood T cell repertoires in COVID-19. Libraries were prepared by immunoSEQ multiplex PCR; TCRdb keeps only in-frame clonotypes and omits some of them. The sample yields 310,000 or so clones, approximately 86% seen once. The sequencing input was peripheral blood. Receptors were obtained from a man aged 65 to 85 with acute or convalescent COVID-19.

V is TRBV6-6 and J is TRBJ2-1; D ambiguous. The ends were cut back, 2 bases at V and 7 bases at J, with 6 bases in the middle. Germline values: CDR1 MNHNY, CDR2 SVGAGI (reference sequence). The CDR3 is made up of 12 amino acids. The CDR3 nucleotides are TGTGCCAGCAGTTACGTCCGGAATGAGCAGTTCTTC. Amino acid sequence: CASSYVRNEQFF.

The chain is built from TRBV4-1 and TRBJ2-3; perhaps TRBD2 as D (5 bases). In germline, CDR1 is MGHRA, CDR2 YSYEKL. Trimming took 7 bases from V and 0 from J, leaving 14 bases between them. CDR3 length: 15 amino acids. The CDR3 sequence: CASTPGGYSTDTQYF. The CDR3 DNA is TGCGCCAGCACCCCAGGAGGTTATAGCACAGATACGCAGTATTTT.

This clone was recorded once. V gene TRBV5-1 combines with J gene TRBJ1-1, with D unresolved. Germline values: CDR1 SGHRS, CDR2 YFSETQ. V lost 7 bases and J 1 base, leaving 14 bases between the germline ends. CDR3 length: 14 amino acids. The CDR3 coding sequence is TGCGCCAGCTTCCTAGCCCCTCCGAACACTGAAGCTTTCTTT. This codes for CASFLAPPNTEAFF.

In the case of this clone: This same CDR3 is encoded by further DNA sequences in the sample. The rearrangement links TRBV5-1 to TRBJ2-2; unclear D gene. Germline lookup yields CDR1 SGHRS and CDR2 YFSETQ. The CDR3 is 14 amino acids. V was cut by 0 bases and J by 1 base, with 4 bases left in between. The CDR3 DNA sequence: TGCGCCAGCAGCTTGGGGCAGAACACCGGGGAGCTGTTTTTT. Its protein product is CASSLGQNTGELFF. Combining the CDR3 with reference TRBV5-1 and TRBJ2-2 gives the whole variable domain KAGVTQTPRYLIKTRGQQVTLSCSPISGHRSVSWYQQTPGQGLQFLFEYFSETQRNKGNFPGRFSGRQFSNSRSEMNVSTLELGDSALYLCASSLGQNTGELFFGEGSRLTVL.

In its sample, this clone was seen once. The CDR3, as DNA: TGTGCCAGCAGTGACGCCAGGTCAGGGGATCAGCCCCAGCATTTT. This translates into CASSDARSGDQPQHF. The chain employs TRBV25-1 and TRBJ1-5; D is possibly TRBD1 (6 bases). The V gene lost 3 bases and the J gene lost 5 bases, with 14 bases spanning the gap. The CDR3 has 15 amino acids. The germline V gene has CDR1 MGHDK and CDR2 SYGVNS. Full variable domain (rest looked up from reference TRBV25-1 and TRBJ1-5): EADIYQTPRYLVIGTGKKITLECSQTMGHDKMYWYQQDPGMELHLIHYSYGVNSTEKGDLSSESTVSRIRTEHFPLTLESARPSHTSQYLCASSDARSGDQPQHFGDGTRLSIL.

The chain is built from TRBV25-1 and TRBJ2-2; 8 positions match TRBD1. The CDR3 sequence is 14 residues long. Germline V lookup: CDR1 MGHDK, CDR2 SYGVNS. V lost 7 bases, J lost 6 bases, and 7 bases stayed unmatched. The CDR3 DNA sequence: TGTGCCAGCAAAGAGGACAGGGTTCCCGGGGAGCTGTTTTTT. Encoded protein: CASKEDRVPGELFF.

This clone was recorded a few times. V is TRBV7-9 and J is TRBJ1-6, with TRBD1 as a possible D gene (5 bases). The CDR3 is 14 amino acids. Trimming cost V 3 bases and J 7 bases, with 10 bases left between them. The germline V gene has CDR1 SEHNR and CDR2 FQNEAQ (reference sequence). CDR3: CASSLLAGNSPLHF. The CDR3 region has the DNA TGTGCCAGCAGCTTGTTGGCAGGGAATTCACCCCTCCACTTT.

In regard to this clone: This same CDR3 is encoded by further DNA sequences in the sample. This chain uses TRBV2 with TRBJ1-4; D may be TRBD1 (5 bases). CDR1 and CDR2 (germline): SNHLY, FYNNEI. The CDR3 sequence is 15 residues long. V was shortened by 5 bases and J by 0 bases, with 10 bases between the two germline ends. The CDR3 sequence: CASSPRGATNEKLFF. CDR3 sequence (DNA): TGTGCCAGCAGTCCCCGGGGGGCAACTAATGAAAAACTGTTTTTT.

The CDR3 sequence: CSAQTGSYEQYF. The CDR3 DNA is TGCAGCGCTCAAACCGGTTCCTACGAGCAGTACTTC. This chain connects TRBV29-1 to TRBJ2-7; D gene ambiguous. Germline V lookup: CDR1 SQVTM, CDR2 ANQGSEA. V lost 7 bases and J lost 1, with 11 bases in between. The CDR3 loop spans 12 amino acids.

The V and J genes are TRBV7-2 and TRBJ2-7, with unresolved D. Germline V gives CDR1 SGHTA, CDR2 FQGNSA. The CDR3 extends over 13 amino acids. Trimming pared 5 bases from V and 3 bases from J, leaving 11 bases between. CDR3 nucleotides: TGTGCCAGCAGCCAACGTAGCTACTACGAGCAGTACTTC. It encodes CASSQRSYYEQYF.

V gene TRBV15 combines with J gene TRBJ2-7, with 7 bases lining up with TRBD1. Germline V gene sequence: CDR1 LNHNV, CDR2 YYDKDF (reference sequence). Losses at the gene ends were 0 bases for V and 6 bases for J; bases not matched to a gene: 5. The CDR3 is 14 amino acids. In DNA, the CDR3 is TGTGCCACCAGCAGAGACAAACCAGGGGGCGAGCAGTACTTC. It is translated as CATSRDKPGGEQYF.